The text below deals with one T cell receptor (beta chain). This sample is part of a study of T cell changes during pregnancy in multiple sclerosis. Here immunoSEQ multiplex PCR was the method, and the copy in TCRdb shows in-frame clones only, minus some. The sample yields more than 80,000 clones, less than 95% seen once. The V gene's germline CDR1 is SGHNT and CDR2 YYREEE (reference sequence). The CDR3 covers 15 residues. V lost 4 bases and J lost 1, with 14 bases in between. The gene calls are TRBV5-4 and TRBJ1-1; D may be TRBD1 (6 bases). The sample consisted of peripheral blood, taken before pregnancy. The clonotype comes from a female donor with multiple sclerosis, enrolled in a pregnancy study. For the CDR3, the DNA is TGTGCCAGCAGCCGATGGGACACCTCGAACACTGAAGCTTTCTTT. Residues: CASSRWDTSNTEAFF.